This is a list of T cell receptor beta chains from one sample in a study of shared T cell receptors in the human thymus. Repertoires were generated with immunoSEQ multiplex PCR, while TCRdb's copy carries only in-frame clones and drops some. The table has about 500,000 clones, about 84% seen once. These records were also assigned to another study, of human thymus T cells.

Sample: thymocytes. The receptor set was obtained from a boy under two years old with a congenital heart defect. Both conserved end residues are part of each CDR3. The order of the fields is clone size, J gene, V gene, D gene, CDR3 DNA, CDR3 protein. D genes are given only for firm matches. Clone size is not always given. Where it is, it says once, few, many or a class for expanded clones.

NA | TRBJ2-7 | TRBV6-1 | NA | TGTGCCAGCAGTGAAACCTCCGGGACTCCAGCCCCTGTTTACGAGCAGTACTTC | CASSETSGTPAPVYEQYF
NA | TRBJ2-7 | TRBV7-6 | TRBD2 | TGTGCCAGCAGCCCGCGGGAGGTGATGAACGAGCAGTACTTC | CASSPREVMNEQYF
NA | TRBJ2-7 | TRBV4-3 | TRBD1 | TGCGCCAGCAGCCAAGTGTCGGGACAGGGCTACGAGCAGTACTTC | CASSQVSGQGYEQYF
NA | TRBJ1-1 | TRBV7-6 | NA | TGTGCCAGCAGCTTACTTAAGCGGGCGGGGGACACTGAAGCTTTCTTT | CASSLLKRAGDTEAFF
NA | TRBJ2-3 | TRBV6-1 | TRBD2 | TGTGCCAGCAGTGTCCCTGAGACTAGCGGAATTACCCCTAGCACAGATACGCAGTATTTT | CASSVPETSGITPSTDTQYF
once | TRBJ2-3 | TRBV28 | TRBD2 | TGTGCCAGCAGCCCCCCCGGGACTACACTCCCTAGCACAGATACGCAGTATTTT | CASSPPGTTLPSTDTQYF
NA | TRBJ2-3 | TRBV25-1 | NA | TGTGCCAGCAGTGGCGGGACAGCCTACACAGATACGCAGTATTTT | CASSGGTAYTDTQYF
NA | TRBJ2-7 | TRBV5-1 | NA | TGCGCCAGCAGCTTTGACGGGAGAGAGCAGTACTTC | CASSFDGREQYF
NA | TRBJ2-5 | TRBV27 | NA | TGTGCCAGCTCCCCGGGGAGAAGTCCCCTCGAGACCCAGTACTTC | CASSPGRSPLETQYF
NA | TRBJ2-7 | TRBV28 | TRBD1 | TGTGCCAGCAGTTTCAGTAACCGGGGACAGGGGTACGAGCAGTACTTC | CASSFSNRGQGYEQYF
NA | TRBJ1-4 | TRBV6-5 | NA | TGTGCCAGCAGCCCACAGGGAAAAAACGAAAAACTGTTTTTT | CASSPQGKNEKLFF
once | TRBJ2-1 | TRBV15 | TRBD2 | TGTGCCACCAGCGGACTAGCGCGGTACAATGAGCAGTTCTTC | CATSGLARYNEQFF
NA | TRBJ1-2 | TRBV5-4 | NA | TGTGCCAGCAGCTTGGTGGGCGACAGGCGGGTCCCCTATGGCTACACCTTC | CASSLVGDRRVPYGYTF
NA | TRBJ2-7 | TRBV12-5 | TRBD2 | TGTGCTAGTGGTTTGGTACGGGGGGATAGGGACGAGCAGTACTTC | CASGLVRGDRDEQYF
NA | TRBJ2-5 | TRBV9 | TRBD2 | TGTGCCAGCAGCCGGCGGGAGGGAGAGACCCAGTACTTC | CASSRREGETQYF
NA | TRBJ1-1 | TRBV6-1 | NA | TGTGCCAGCTATCAGTCGAGGGCTTTCTTT | CASYQSRAFF
NA | TRBJ2-7 | TRBV4-3 | TRBD2 | TGCGCCAGCAGCCCAACAGGACTAGCGGGAGGCCCCGAGCAGTACTTC | CASSPTGLAGGPEQYF
NA | TRBJ2-1 | TRBV13 | TRBD2 | TGTGCCAGCAGCTTAGGTGCGACTAGCCACAATGAGCAGTTCTTC | CASSLGATSHNEQFF
NA | TRBJ2-2 | TRBV6-5 | TRBD2 | TGTGCCAGCAGTTACGCTAGCGGGAGCACCGGGGAGCTGTTTTTT | CASSYASGSTGELFF
NA | TRBJ2-1 | TRBV27 | TRBD2 | TGTGCCAGCAGTTTCACTAGCGGGAAGGATGAAGGTGAGCAGTTCTTC | CASSFTSGKDEGEQFF
NA | TRBJ2-1 | TRBV5-4 | TRBD1 | TGTGCCAGCAGCATAGGGACAGGGGGGGGCTACAATGAGCAGTTCTTC | CASSIGTGGGYNEQFF
once | TRBJ2-7 | TRBV28 | TRBD1 | TGTGCCAGCAGAGGGACAGAGGAGCAGTACTTC | CASRGTEEQYF
NA | TRBJ2-5 | TRBV18 | TRBD2 | TGTGCCAGCCCCTGGGGCGGGAGGGCCGAGACCCAGTACTTC | CASPWGGRAETQYF
once | TRBJ2-1 | TRBV4-3 | TRBD2 | TGCGCCAGCAGCCATGACAAATCGGGACTAGCGGTCTACAATGAGCAGTTCTTC | CASSHDKSGLAVYNEQFF
NA | TRBJ2-1 | TRBV27 | TRBD2 | TGTGCCAGCAGTTACAAAAACCCTAAGCGGGGAAGCTCCTACAATGAGCAGTTCTTC | CASSYKNPKRGSSYNEQFF
NA | TRBJ1-5 | TRBV11-2 | TRBD1 | TGTGCCAGCAGCGTCCGGAGACAGGGCGATCAGCCCCAGCATTTT | CASSVRRQGDQPQHF
once | TRBJ1-5 | TRBV15 | NA | TGTGCCACCAGCACCCGCAGGGGAAACAATCAGCCCCAGCATTTT | CATSTRRGNNQPQHF
few | TRBJ2-7 | TRBV27 | TRBD1 | TGTGCCAGCAGCAAAACAAATTTCAGGGGGCTCTGGGACGAGCAGTACTTC | CASSKTNFRGLWDEQYF
few | TRBJ2-7 | TRBV19 | TRBD1 | TGTGCCAGTAGTATAAAAGGGACAGCCTACGAGCAGTACTTC | CASSIKGTAYEQYF
NA | TRBJ1-2 | TRBV5-6 | NA | TGTGCCAGCAGCCGAAACGGGGTCTATGGCTACACCTTC | CASSRNGVYGYTF
once | TRBJ2-7 | TRBV7-9 | TRBD2 | TGTGCCAGCAGCTTAGGTTTCGTAGCGGGAGGGCTTAGCTCCTACGAGCAGTACTTC | CASSLGFVAGGLSSYEQYF